This T cell receptor beta chain was sequenced during a study of glioma-infiltrating T cells after dendritic cell vaccination. Whole-study context: The vaccine used monocyte-derived dendritic cells pulsed overnight with autologous tumor lysate.

Up to 2 ug genomic DNA was used for TCRB CDR3 amplification. The PCR used 60 V beta and 13 J beta primers. Some clones are missing from TCRdb's copy, which holds only in-frame ones; the method was immunoSEQ multiplex PCR. The sample holds roughly 70,000 clones, around 79% seen once. V was shortened by 3 bases and J by 1 base, with 9 bases between the two germline ends. Germline V gene sequence: CDR1 SGHDN, CDR2 FVKESK. CDR3 length equals 14 residues. This sequence was found in a human donor with glioblastoma. The material was blood, obtained before dendritic cell vaccination. The chain links TRBV14 to TRBJ1-1, with D hard to call. CDR3 sequence reads: CASSQRAGNTEAFF. The CDR3 coding sequence is TGTGCCAGCAGCCAGAGGGCAGGGAACACTGAAGCTTTCTTT.